This TCR beta chain was identified during a study of metastatic and nonmetastatic thyroid tumors. Looking at the study overall: Thyroid patients, malignant and benign, had repertoires compared across blood and tumor or nodule tissue.

This clone has ten or more counts. Its antigen remains unknown. There were no patients who had received any treatment before thyroid surgery. CDR1 is SGHVS, CDR2 FNYEAQ, per germline. V lost 7 bases, J lost 0 bases, and 13 bases lay in between. CDR3 length: 14 residues. Study processing details: Between-group CDR3 differences, defined by clinicopathological status, yielded a distant-metastasis classifier for papillary thyroid cancer. TCRdb re-clonotyped the PCR reads through MiXCR. TCRdb, rather than the study authors, made the V and J calls. The data hold 70,000 or so clones, with 11% to 15% observed a single time. Study observations and caveats: In both blood and tumor samples, TCR beta diversity was reported significantly higher for malignant than benign nodules.

Material: blood. The TCR was taken from a male donor with papillary thyroid cancer or a benign thyroid nodule (not recorded which). Some clones in this sample may be carry-over from other donors' samples. The chain has TRBV7-6 and TRBJ2-7, with D maybe TRBD1 (6 bases). This CDR3 reads CASTQTGVSYEQYF. CDR3 bases: TGTGCCAGCACCCAGACAGGCGTCTCCTACGAGCAGTACTTC.